This TCR beta chain derives from a study of human T cells and chemical hapten exposure (dated by TCRdb to about 2021). Concerning the study at large: For sensitization, 2% DPC in acetone was applied to a roughly 2 cm by roughly 2 cm area of upper inner arm skin. Patients additionally received weekly therapeutic DPC doses to the scalp throughout the approximately 22-week study period. Patch tests used Finn chambers with 0.01% DPC on the upper back, scored after 6 days by International Contact Dermatitis Research Group standards. Most of the patients in the cohort were female, and the cohort covered alopecia areata with under or over 50% scalp involvement, alopecia totalis and alopecia universalis. The libraries were sequenced as a pool, and the TCR yield per sample differed mostly because of small variations in library volumes within the pool. The study tracked peripheral blood TCR repertoire changes in vivo during primary and secondary sensitization to the hapten diphenylcyclopropenone (DPC) in alopecia patients. Blood samples were taken from patients before sensitization (week 0) and at 2, 6 and about 24 weeks after DPC sensitization. About 27 alopecia patients gave blood for TCR sequencing at one to four time points (pre-sensitization, 2, 6 and 24 weeks).

According to the study, the label for this sample's time point signals: pre-sensitization, week 0. In the paper's terms, the treatment or condition label means: therapeutic diphenylcyclopropenone sensitization with weekly scalp DPC. Blood at each patch-test visit was drawn before the patch test was applied. Patients were considered eligible if aged 18 to 70, diagnosed with alopecia and deemed suitable for DPC therapy, and patients were excluded if pregnant. Total RNA was extracted from unfractionated whole blood collected in Tempus Blood RNA tubes. Study-wide conclusions, independent of this receptor: A positive correlation was found between the number of PT1 expanded TCRs and patch test score, with significance reached at thresholds 8, 16 and 32 but not 4. Significantly more large CDR3 similarity clusters were formed by expanded TCRs than by pre-sensitization or healthy control sets, consistent with antigen-driven responses. After repeated subsampling, changes were observed in the strength of the expansion versus patch-test correlation and in the threshold at which the correlation became significant. Alopecia, a presumed autoimmune disease, was present in all patients, so the immune response of the patients might differ from that of healthy individuals. DPC sensitization did not change how many TCRs were above 1 in 1000 frequency, and no evidence was found of alterations in global repertoire structure.

The CDR3 spans 16 residues, from the cysteine through the phenylalanine. Of the read, only the CDR3 DNA is kept; its 48 bases are in frame from base 1. V and J lose 7 bases and 1 base, and a span of 19 bases separates them. From the germline V gene (reference sequence), CDR1 is LNHDA and CDR2 is SQIVND. This clonotype has only a few counts. Its target antigen remains unknown. Base qualities are not recorded, but no much larger clone differs from it by a single base. Libraries were made using RACE. TCRdb names NextSeq 500 as the instrument used. During library preparation, unique molecular identifiers were attached to individual cDNA molecules so that TCRs could be counted quantitatively and reproducibly. Both TCR alpha and TCR beta chains were sequenced from each blood RNA sample. Per the source publication's procedure: A median of approximately 100,000 TCRs per sample was observed, with a range of about 23,224 to 750,000. The Decombinator software suite was used to annotate V, J and CDR3 in the TCR reads. For PS versus PT1 abundance plots, all samples were subsampled to the same number of TCRs (28,000). TCRs were defined as expanded if absent before sensitization and observed at least eight times at the 2-week time point. TCRdb redid the processing of the public reads, applying fastp at Q25 and MiXCR, and retained in-frame beta chains. Entries that share a CDR3 protein sequence are merged under the most common genes and DNA. V and J calls and clone size were set by TCRdb, not the authors. Within this sample are more than 100,000 distinct CDR3 sequences, with roughly 14% of them counted one time only. Together, the top ten hold around 2.8% of the sample.

Source: whole blood, taken in connection with sensitization to the hapten diphenylcyclopropenone (DPC). The receptor comes from a woman aged 18 to 35 with alopecia areata. Some clones in this sample may be carry-over from other donors' samples. This chain joins TRBV19 to TRBJ1-2; TRBD1 could be the D gene, as 5 bases match. The CDR3 here reads CASTHIDSRVNYGYTF. The sequenced DNA: TGTGCCAGTACTCATATAGACAGTAGAGTTAACTATGGCTACACCTTC.